Sequencing of this TCR beta chain was carried out in a study of siplizumab effects on memory and regulatory T cells. General study results and limits: In siplizumab cultures, the suppressive function of proliferating Tregs remained unconfirmed.

Profiling relied on immunoSEQ multiplex PCR, and the TCRdb table lists in-frame clones only, not all of them. The table includes about 100,000 clones, about 95% detected once. This clone was observed a few times. Its antigen is currently unknown. Per germline, CDR1 SGHRS and CDR2 YFSETQ. V was trimmed by 4 bases and J by 1 base, leaving 11 bases between them. The CDR3 is made up of 14 amino acids. The sequence was collected from a human donor in good health. V and J are TRBV5-1 and TRBJ1-1; unclear D gene. The material sequenced was non-Treg CD4+ T cells sorted from blood. This chain's CDR3 is CASSLEIRNTEAFF. CDR3 in DNA: TGCGCCAGCAGCCTCGAAATCAGGAACACTGAAGCTTTCTTT.